This entry concerns a single T cell receptor beta chain. This sample was taken from a study of human T cells and chemical hapten exposure. Germline loops: CDR1 LGHDT, CDR2 YNNKEL (reference sequence). Trimming left V 1 base short and J 3 bases short, with 4 bases between. This CDR3 contains 13 residues. The time point denotes: patch test 1, 2 weeks after DPC sensitization. Treatment meaning: therapeutic diphenylcyclopropenone sensitization with weekly scalp DPC. Unfractionated whole blood was the source from which total RNA was extracted. MiXCR was run by TCRdb on the RACE reads, yielding one entry per CDR3 protein. The sample lists tens of thousands of distinct CDR3 sequences, 9.5% to 12% occurring once.

The rearrangement uses TRBV3-1 and TRBJ1-5; D ambiguous. Sample: whole blood, taken in connection with sensitization to the hapten diphenylcyclopropenone (DPC). The TCR comes from a woman aged 50 to 60 with alopecia areata. Some clones in this sample may be carry-over from other donors' samples. This CDR3 reads CASSQGDNQPQHF. CDR3 DNA sequence: TGTGCCAGCAGCCAAGGCGACAATCAGCCCCAGCATTTT.